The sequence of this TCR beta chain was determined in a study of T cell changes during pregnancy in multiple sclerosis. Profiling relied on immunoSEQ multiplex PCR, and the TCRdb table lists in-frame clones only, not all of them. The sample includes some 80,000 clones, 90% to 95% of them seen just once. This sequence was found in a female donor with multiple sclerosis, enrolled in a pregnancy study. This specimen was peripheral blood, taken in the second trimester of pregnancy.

CDR3 protein: CASSGLGTDTQYF. CDR3 coding DNA: TGTGCCAGCAGCGGACTTGGCACAGATACGCAGTATTTT. This chain uses TRBV27 with TRBJ2-3; D possibly corresponds to TRBD2 (5 bases). The germline CDR1 and CDR2 sequences are MNHEY and SMNVEV (reference sequence). Trimming stripped 6 bases from V and 1 base from J, with 8 bases between. This CDR3 comprises 13 residues.